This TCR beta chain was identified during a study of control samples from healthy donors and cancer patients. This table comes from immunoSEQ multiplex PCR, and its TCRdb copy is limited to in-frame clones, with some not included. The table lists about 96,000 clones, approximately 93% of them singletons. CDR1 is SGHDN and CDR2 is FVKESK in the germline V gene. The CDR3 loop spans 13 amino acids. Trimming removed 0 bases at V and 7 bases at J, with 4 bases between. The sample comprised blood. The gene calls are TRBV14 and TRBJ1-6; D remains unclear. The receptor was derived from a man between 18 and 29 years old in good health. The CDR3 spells CASSQDGNSPLHF. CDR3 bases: TGTGCCAGCAGCCAAGATGGGAATTCACCCCTCCACTTT.